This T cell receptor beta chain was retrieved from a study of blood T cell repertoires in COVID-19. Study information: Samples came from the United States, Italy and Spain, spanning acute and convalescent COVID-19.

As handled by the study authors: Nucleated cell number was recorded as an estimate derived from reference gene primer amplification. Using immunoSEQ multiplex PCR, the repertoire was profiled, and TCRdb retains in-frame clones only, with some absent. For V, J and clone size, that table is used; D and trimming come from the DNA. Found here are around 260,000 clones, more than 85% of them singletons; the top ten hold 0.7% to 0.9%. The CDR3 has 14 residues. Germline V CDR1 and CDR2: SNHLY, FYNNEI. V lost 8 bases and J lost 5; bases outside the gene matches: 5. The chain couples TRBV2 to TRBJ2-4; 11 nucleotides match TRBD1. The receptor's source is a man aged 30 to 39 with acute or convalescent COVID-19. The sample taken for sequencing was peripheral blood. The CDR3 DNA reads TGTGCCAGCCGGGACAGGGGGTTCGAAAACATTCAGTACTTC. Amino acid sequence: CASRDRGFENIQYF.